A single sample is the source of the 22 T cell receptor beta chains below, sequenced in a study of PD-L1 blockade in urothelial cancer. Time point described: pretreatment peripheral blood. Assay: immunoSEQ multiplex PCR; the TCRdb copy retains only in-frame clones and omits some. This sample has about 52,000 clones, with around 72% found just once. The source material was PBMCs, sampled around atezolizumab (anti-PD-L1) treatment. The receptors were gathered from a man in his 70s with urothelial cancer.

DNA for the CDR3: TGTGCCAGTAGTGTCAGGGGTGAGGGGAATCAGCCCCAGCATTTT. As protein: CASSVRGEGNQPQHF. The V and J genes are TRBV19 and TRBJ1-5, with a weak D call TRBD1 (6 bases). The V end was cut by 5 bases, the J end by 4 bases, with 15 bases between. Germline CDR1 and CDR2: LNHDA and SQIVND (reference sequence). This CDR3 has 15 residues.

The chain employs TRBV10-3 and TRBJ2-7; 11 nucleotides line up with TRBD2. Germline CDR1 and CDR2: ENHRY and SYGVKD. The trim removed 4 bases at V and 5 bases at J, leaving 10 bases unmatched. The CDR3 is 16 amino acids. The CDR3 coding sequence is TGTGCCATCAGTGGGGGGGTTAGCGGGAGGGCCGACGAGCAGTACTTC. Its translation: CAISGGVSGRADEQYF.

This chain uses TRBV7-2 with TRBJ1-5, with D maybe TRBD1 (5 bases). The CDR3 has 15 residues. Trimming cost V 1 base and J 2 bases, with 9 bases left between them. The germline CDR1 and CDR2 sequences are SGHTA and FQGNSA. This chain's CDR3 is CASSLVGDGNQPQHF. For the CDR3, the DNA is TGTGCCAGCAGCTTAGTAGGGGATGGCAATCAGCCCCAGCATTTT. The variable domain in full, with the rest retrieved from reference TRBV7-2 and TRBJ1-5, is GAGVSQSPSNKVTEKGKDVELRCDPISGHTALYWYRQSLGQGLEFLIYFQGNSAPDKSGLPSDRFSAERTGGSVSTLTIQRTQQEDSAVYLCASSLVGDGNQPQHFGDGTRLSIL.

The genes are TRBV7-2 and TRBJ2-7, with TRBD1 matching over 8 bases. Per the germline V gene, CDR1 is SGHTA and CDR2 is FQGNSA. Trimming at V came to 6 bases and at J to 5 bases, leaving 12 bases not matched to a gene. This CDR3 is built from 15 residues. This CDR3 is CASSPDRGDNHEQYF. CDR3 bases: TGTGCCAGCAGTCCAGACAGGGGTGATAACCACGAGCAGTACTTC.

CDR3 sequence (DNA): TGTGCCAGCAGTCATTCCCGAACCTCGAGCTCTGGAAACACCATATATTTT. This encodes CASSHSRTSSSGNTIYF. The chain links TRBV28 to TRBJ1-3; D gene unclear. The V end was cut by 5 bases, the J end by 0 bases, with 17 bases between. The CDR3 covers 17 residues. Germline V gene lookup returns CDR1 MDHEN and CDR2 SYDVKM.

V and J are TRBV7-6 and TRBJ2-7; a weak D match, TRBD1 (5 bases). The length of the CDR3 is 15 residues. Germline CDR1 is SGHVS and CDR2 is FNYEAQ. The V and J ends lost 5 bases and 0 bases respectively, with 14 bases between them. The CDR3 DNA follows: TGTGCCAGCAGCCATACCCAGGGTCACTCCTACGAGCAGTACTTC. It is translated as CASSHTQGHSYEQYF.

V usage is TRBV12-5 and J usage is TRBJ2-1, with TRBD2 identical over 11 bases. Germline lookup yields CDR1 LGHNT and CDR2 FRNRAP. This CDR3 spans 17 amino acids. V gave up 1 base and J gave up 7 bases; unmatched junction bases: 9. DNA of the CDR3: TGTGCTAGTGGTTTGGGTATAGCGGGAGGGCAGGTTAATGAGCAGTTCTTC. The encoded protein is CASGLGIAGGQVNEQFF. Together with reference TRBV12-5 and TRBJ2-1, the CDR3 gives the full variable domain: DARVTQTPRHKVTEMGQEVTMRCQPILGHNTVFWYRQTMMQGLELLAYFRNRAPLDDSGMPKDRFSAEMPDATLATLKIQPSEPRDSAVYFCASGLGIAGGQVNEQFFGPGTRLTVL.

The sample holds one count of this clone. The V and J genes are TRBV2 and TRBJ2-3, with 7 bases lining up with TRBD2. Germline CDR1 reads SNHLY; CDR2 reads FYNNEI. The trim removed 6 bases at V and 4 bases at J, leaving 10 bases unmatched. There are 15 residues in the CDR3. CDR3 nucleotides: TGTGCCAGCAGCCCCACTAGCGTAGGCCCAGATACGCAGTATTTT. It encodes CASSPTSVGPDTQYF.

The CDR3 here is CASSLQGRDTGELFF. CDR3 DNA: TGTGCCAGCAGCCTGCAGGGTAGAGACACCGGGGAGCTGTTTTTT. This chain uses TRBV2 with TRBJ2-2, with D tentatively TRBD1 (5 bases). V shed 6 bases and J shed 3 bases, with 14 bases lying between them. In germline, CDR1 is SNHLY, CDR2 FYNNEI. There are 15 residues in the CDR3. The variable domain in full, completed from reference TRBV2 and TRBJ2-2, reads EPEVTQTPSHQVTQMGQEVILRCVPISNHLYFYWYRQILGQKVEFLVSFYNNEISEKSEIFDDQFSVERPDGSNFTLKIRSTKLEDSAMYFCASSLQGRDTGELFFGEGSRLTVL.

This chain uses TRBV18 with TRBJ2-7; tentative D call: TRBD2 (6 bases). CDR1 is KGHSH and CDR2 is LQKENI in the germline V gene. V was shortened by 6 bases and J by 0 bases, with 12 bases between the two germline ends. CDR3 length equals 14 residues. Here the CDR3 reads CASSRGTSSYEQYF. In DNA form, the CDR3 reads TGTGCCAGCTCCCGGGGGACCTCCTCCTACGAGCAGTACTTC.

The chain combines TRBV6-1 with TRBJ2-5; D is perhaps TRBD2 (6 bases). Per the germline V gene, CDR1 is MNHNS and CDR2 is SASEGT. CDR3 length: 15 amino acids. With 8 bases removed from V and 4 bases from J, the gap between germline ends came to 20 bases. The CDR3 sequence: CASYPTLAGRETQYF. The DNA for the CDR3 is TGTGCCAGCTACCCAACCTTGGCGGGGAGAGAGACCCAGTACTTC.

The chain has TRBV28 and TRBJ1-3; no clear D gene. The CDR3 runs to 12 residues. V lost 5 bases to trimming and J lost 5 bases, with 7 bases between them. Germline V gene sequence: CDR1 MDHEN, CDR2 SYDVKM. The CDR3 protein is CASSPPRNTIYF. DNA of the CDR3: TGTGCCAGCAGTCCCCCCAGAAACACCATATATTTT.

This chain links TRBV7-8 with TRBJ2-7, with TRBD2 identical over 7 bases. The CDR3 has 16 amino acids. J was trimmed by 1 base and V by 0 bases; bases with no gene match: 6. Germline loops: CDR1 SGHVS, CDR2 FQNEAQ. The CDR3 sequence: CASSLAGGRGSYEQYF. CDR3 DNA: TGTGCCAGCAGCTTAGCGGGGGGGAGGGGATCCTACGAGCAGTACTTC.

This clone came up a few times. V usage is TRBV5-1 and J usage is TRBJ1-1; D uncertain. From germline, CDR1 is SGHRS and CDR2 YFSETQ. Trimming removed 4 bases from V and 4 bases from J, with 17 bases in between. The CDR3 totals 15 residues. The CDR3 is CASSKADGLGTEAFF. CDR3 nucleotide sequence: TGCGCCAGCAGCAAAGCGGACGGCTTGGGCACTGAAGCTTTCTTT.

A single count supports this clone. The rearrangement uses TRBV28 and TRBJ1-2, with D possibly matching TRBD1 (6 bases). Germline V CDR1 and CDR2: MDHEN, SYDVKM. This CDR3 spans 14 amino acids. V gave up 6 bases and J gave up 1 base, with 12 bases separating them. CDR3: CASRGAVYNYGYTF. The CDR3 DNA sequence: TGTGCCAGCAGGGGGGCGGTTTATAACTATGGCTACACCTTC.

CDR3: CASSLRASGSTDTQYF. In DNA form, the CDR3 reads TGTGCCAGCAGCTTAAGGGCTAGCGGGAGCACAGATACGCAGTATTTT. The chain links TRBV7-8 to TRBJ2-3; 8 bases map to TRBD2. With V trimmed by 2 bases and J by 0 bases, 4 bases remained unmatched. CDR1 SGHVS and CDR2 FQNEAQ come from the germline V gene. The CDR3 covers 16 residues.

The J gene is TRBJ2-7, the V gene TRBV27; TRBD2 is a possible D gene (6 bases). The CDR3 is 15 residues long. Germline lookup yields CDR1 MNHEY and CDR2 SMNVEV (reference sequence). The germline V and J ends were trimmed by 4 bases and 2 bases, with 15 bases remaining between them. The CDR3, as DNA: TGTGCCAGCAGTTCAGAAACTAGCTTTACCTACGAGCAGTACTTC. Amino acids: CASSSETSFTYEQYF.

This clone has more than one count but fewer than ten. The rearrangement uses TRBV6-5 and TRBJ1-2; the match to TRBD1 covers 8 bases. Germline CDR1 and CDR2: MNHEY and SVGAGI. After removal of 2 bases from V and 7 bases from J, the junction contained 3 bases not matched to a gene. CDR3 length: 13 amino acids. The CDR3 DNA is TGTGCCAGCAGTTACCTGACAGGGGCTGGCTACACCTTC. Protein product: CASSYLTGAGYTF.

This chain uses TRBV6-1 with TRBJ1-5; no firm D call. Per germline, CDR1 MNHNS and CDR2 SASEGT. The CDR3 is 13 amino acids. V was trimmed by 5 bases and J by 4 bases, leaving 9 bases between them. The CDR3 sequence is CASSIERNQPQHF. CDR3 nucleotide sequence: TGTGCCAGCAGTATAGAGAGGAATCAGCCCCAGCATTTT.

The chain is built from TRBV4-3 and TRBJ2-1; 8 nucleotides match TRBD1. CDR3 size: 14 residues. Trimming took 1 base from V and 8 from J; bases not matched to a gene: 4. Germline-derived CDR1 and CDR2 are LGHNA and YSLEER. The CDR3 nucleotides read TGCGCCAGCAGCCAAGGACAGGGGAACGATGAGCAGTTCTTC. Its translation is CASSQGQGNDEQFF.

The chain is built from TRBV7-9 and TRBJ2-7; D gene uncertain. The CDR3 consists of 12 residues. The V end lost 5 bases, the J end lost 6 bases, and 11 bases lay between the germline ends. Germline loops: CDR1 SEHNR, CDR2 FQNEAQ (reference sequence). This chain's CDR3 is CASSQYGLEQYF. CDR3 bases: TGTGCCAGCAGCCAATATGGGCTCGAGCAGTACTTC.

The chain carries TRBV5-6 and TRBJ2-1, with TRBD1 matching 8 bases. Germline trimming cut 4 bases from V and 4 bases from J; bases unmatched to any gene: 10. The germline V gene encodes CDR1 SGHDT and CDR2 YYEEEE. This CDR3 has 16 residues. The CDR3 loop reads CASSKTGVGSYNEQFF. Here the CDR3 DNA reads TGTGCCAGCAGCAAGACAGGGGTTGGCTCTTACAATGAGCAGTTCTTC. The full variable domain, rest sourced from reference TRBV5-6 and TRBJ2-1, is DAGVTQSPTHLIKTRGQQVTLRCSPKSGHDTVSWYQQALGQGPQFIFQYYEEEERQRGNFPDRFSGHQFPNYSSELNVNALLLGDSALYLCASSKTGVGSYNEQFFGPGTRLTVL.